This passage covers 28 T cell receptor beta chains from one sample sequenced in a study of blood T cell repertoires in COVID-19. Repertoires were generated with immunoSEQ multiplex PCR, while TCRdb's copy carries only in-frame clones and drops some. Of 400,000 to 550,000 clones listed, 75% to 90% are singletons. Sequenced material: peripheral blood. The origin of the receptors is a woman in her twenties or thirties with acute or convalescent COVID-19.

The J gene is TRBJ1-2, the V gene TRBV5-1; 12 bases fit TRBD1. V was clipped by 4 bases and J by 7 bases; unmatched bases: 8. The CDR3 length is 15 residues. Germline V gives CDR1 SGHRS, CDR2 YFSETQ. The CDR3 sequence is CASSPGTGGVVGYTF. DNA of the CDR3: TGCGCCAGCAGCCCAGGGACAGGGGGCGTCGTTGGCTACACCTTC.

The gene calls are TRBV4-2 and TRBJ1-4, with no clear D. Trimming pared 2 bases from V and 2 bases from J, leaving 9 bases between. The germline V gene encodes CDR1 LGHNA and CDR2 YNFKEQ. The CDR3 is 15 amino acids. The CDR3 loop is CASSQQAFTNEKLFF. In DNA form, the CDR3 reads TGTGCCAGCAGCCAACAGGCTTTCACTAATGAAAAACTGTTTTTT.

This sequence joins TRBV2 and TRBJ2-1; D unclear. The CDR3 is 13 residues long. V was trimmed by 2 bases and J by 5 bases, leaving 7 bases between them. Germline V lookup: CDR1 SNHLY, CDR2 FYNNEI. The chain's CDR3 is CASSERTDNEQFF. In DNA form, the CDR3 reads TGTGCCAGCAGTGAACGAACTGACAATGAGCAGTTCTTC.

This clone was seen only once. The chain combines TRBV5-1 with TRBJ1-1; D perhaps matches TRBD1 (6 bases). The CDR3 has 14 amino acids. The V end lost 5 bases, the J end lost 4 bases, and 15 bases lay between the germline ends. Germline loops: CDR1 SGHRS, CDR2 YFSETQ. CDR3 nucleotide sequence: TGCGCCAGCAGGGATGGACAGTCGACCACTGAAGCTTTCTTT. Translated: CASRDGQSTTEAFF. Full variable domain (missing parts from reference TRBV5-1 and TRBJ1-1): KAGVTQTPRYLIKTRGQQVTLSCSPISGHRSVSWYQQTPGQGLQFLFEYFSETQRNKGNFPGRFSGRQFSNSRSEMNVSTLELGDSALYLCASRDGQSTTEAFFGQGTRLTVV.

The chain combines TRBV27 with TRBJ1-5; the match to TRBD1 covers 9 bases. The CDR3 covers 16 residues. Germline V gene sequence: CDR1 MNHEY, CDR2 SMNVEV (reference sequence). V lost 7 bases, J lost 2 bases, and 9 bases stayed unmatched. CDR3 residues: CASTETGGKGNQPQHF. DNA for the CDR3: TGTGCCAGCACCGAAACAGGGGGCAAGGGCAATCAGCCCCAGCATTTT.

The rearrangement uses TRBV5-1 and TRBJ2-7; 7 nucleotides line up with TRBD2. Trimming took 0 bases from V and 3 from J; bases not matched to a gene: 6. From germline, CDR1 is SGHRS and CDR2 YFSETQ. The CDR3 totals 15 residues. CDR3 sequence: CASSLAERGSYEQYF. As DNA, the CDR3 is TGCGCCAGCAGCTTGGCCGAGCGGGGTAGCTACGAGCAGTACTTC.

The chain is built from TRBV15 and TRBJ1-4, with D unresolved. Germline loops: CDR1 LNHNV, CDR2 YYDKDF (reference sequence). V was shortened by 6 bases and J by 0 bases, with 11 bases between the two germline ends. The CDR3 length is 15 residues. The CDR3 region is CATSSGKTTNEKLFF. For the CDR3, the DNA is TGTGCCACCAGTTCTGGCAAAACAACTAATGAAAAACTGTTTTTT.

This chain joins TRBV4-1 and TRBJ2-5; 9 bases align to TRBD1. The ends lost 1 base at V and 7 bases at J; junction bases unmatched: 7. CDR1 and CDR2 from the germline V gene are MGHRA and YSYEKL. The length of the CDR3 is 15 residues. CDR3 loop: CASSQVTGGVGTQYF. CDR3 coding DNA: TGCGCCAGCAGCCAAGTTACAGGGGGCGTTGGGACCCAGTACTTC.

This chain joins TRBV28 and TRBJ2-3, with D perhaps matching TRBD2 (6 bases). Germline assignment: CDR1 MDHEN and CDR2 SYDVKM. V shed 8 bases and J shed 7 bases, with 10 bases lying between them. The CDR3 has 11 residues. CDR3 coding DNA: TGTGCCAGCCGGGACTTCTATACGCAGTATTTT. It codes for CASRDFYTQYF.

This chain connects TRBV14 to TRBJ2-3; no definite D call. V gave up 4 bases and J gave up 3 bases, with 14 bases separating them. This CDR3 region has 15 residues. Germline V gene lookup returns CDR1 SGHDN and CDR2 FVKESK. For the CDR3, the DNA is TGTGCCAGCAGCCTCCGCCGTCCTAGTACAGATACGCAGTATTTT. Residues: CASSLRRPSTDTQYF.

V and J are TRBV10-3 and TRBJ2-5, with TRBD1 identical over 9 bases. This CDR3 contains 17 residues. Germline V gene data show CDR1 as ENHRY and CDR2 as SYGVKD. The ends lost 4 bases at V and 4 bases at J; junction bases unmatched: 13. The CDR3 bases are TGTGCCATCAGTGGTCCCGGGACAGGGCGGGTGTCAGAGACCCAGTACTTC. Its translation: CAISGPGTGRVSETQYF.

As regards this clone: The sample contains more than one DNA sequence encoding this CDR3. This chain connects TRBV7-3 to TRBJ2-3; D is ambiguous. Trimming removed 3 bases at V and 0 bases at J, with 7 bases between. Germline V CDR1 and CDR2: SGHTA, FQGTGA. The CDR3 has 14 amino acids. The CDR3 loop reads CASSFGGSTDTQYF. CDR3 DNA: TGTGCCAGCAGCTTTGGCGGAAGCACAGATACGCAGTATTTT.

This clone came up a few times. A read error is likely here: a far larger clone is one base away. The rearrangement links TRBV27 to TRBJ1-1, with D perhaps TRBD1 (6 bases). The CDR3 is 13 amino acids. Trimming removed 6 bases from V and 1 base from J, with 9 bases in between. Per germline, CDR1 MNHEY and CDR2 SMNVEV (reference sequence). In DNA, the CDR3 is TGTGCCAGCAGATGGACAGAGAACACTGAAGCTTTCTTT. Its protein is CASRWTENTEAFF.

The chain combines TRBV5-5 with TRBJ2-5; TRBD1 is a possible D gene (5 bases). V was cut by 2 bases and J by 2 bases, with 10 bases left in between. Germline V gene data show CDR1 as SGHKS and CDR2 as YYEKEE (reference sequence). This CDR3 contains 14 residues. The CDR3 DNA sequence: TGTGCCAGCAGCTTTGTGACAGATCAAGAGACCCAGTACTTC. As protein: CASSFVTDQETQYF.

This clone has a handful of counts. V gene TRBV24-1 combines with J gene TRBJ1-2; a possible D gene is TRBD1 (6 bases). Trimming shortened V by 5 bases and J by 6 bases, and 9 bases separated the two germline ends. This CDR3 is built from 12 residues. The germline CDR1 and CDR2 sequences are KGHDR and SFDVKD. CDR3 sequence reads: CATSARGDGYTF. DNA of the CDR3: TGTGCCACCAGTGCCAGGGGAGATGGCTACACCTTC.

The J gene is TRBJ1-3, the V gene TRBV2; 7 nucleotides align to TRBD1. This CDR3 region has 16 residues. J lost 1 base, V lost 7 bases, and 10 bases had no gene match. Germline CDR1 is SNHLY and CDR2 is FYNNEI. CDR3 protein: CASIDRVLRSGNTIYF. The CDR3 DNA sequence: TGTGCCAGCATCGACAGGGTATTACGGTCTGGAAACACCATATATTTT.

A few counts support this clone. The chain couples TRBV2 to TRBJ1-1; D is unclear. In germline, CDR1 is SNHLY, CDR2 FYNNEI. V was pared by 6 bases and J by 0 bases, with 14 bases between. The CDR3 is 15 residues long. CDR3 region: CASRLEGSVNTEAFF. The CDR3 DNA reads TGTGCCAGCAGGTTGGAGGGTTCGGTGAACACTGAAGCTTTCTTT. Full variable domain (outside the CDR3, taken from reference TRBV2 and TRBJ1-1): EPEVTQTPSHQVTQMGQEVILRCVPISNHLYFYWYRQILGQKVEFLVSFYNNEISEKSEIFDDQFSVERPDGSNFTLKIRSTKLEDSAMYFCASRLEGSVNTEAFFGQGTRLTVV.

This clone has just one count. The chain links TRBV28 to TRBJ2-2; D gene uncertain. Trimming cost V 7 bases and J 7 bases, with 10 bases left between them. Germline V gives CDR1 MDHEN, CDR2 SYDVKM. This CDR3 is built from 12 residues. CDR3 nucleotide sequence: TGTGCCAGCACCCCGCGTATCGGGGAGCTGTTTTTT. It codes for CASTPRIGELFF.

The rearrangement joins TRBV5-1 to TRBJ2-5; TRBD1 matches at 7 bases. Per the germline V gene, CDR1 is SGHRS and CDR2 is YFSETQ. This CDR3 has 13 amino acids. V was pared by 6 bases and J by 0 bases, with 2 bases of the junction left unmatched. The CDR3 region has the DNA TGCGCCAGCAAGACAGGGAACCAAGAGACCCAGTACTTC. Translating gives CASKTGNQETQYF.

The gene calls are TRBV10-3 and TRBJ1-5; unclear D gene. CDR1 is ENHRY, CDR2 SYGVKD, per germline. The CDR3 is 11 residues long. The V gene lost 11 bases and the J gene lost 2 bases, with 7 bases spanning the gap. The CDR3 nucleotides read TGTGCCGTGGGAGGCAATCAGCCCCAGCATTTT. Amino acids: CAVGGNQPQHF.

The V gene is TRBV18, the J gene TRBJ1-1; 12 bases map to TRBD1. The CDR3 extends over 14 amino acids. V gave up 2 bases and J gave up 7 bases; unmatched junction bases: 2. CDR1 and CDR2 from the germline V gene are KGHSH and LQKENI. The CDR3 loop reads CASSPGTGGGEAFF. CDR3 DNA sequence: TGTGCCAGCTCACCAGGGACAGGGGGCGGTGAAGCTTTCTTT.

V usage is TRBV18 and J usage is TRBJ2-5; TRBD1 might be the D (6 bases). CDR1 KGHSH and CDR2 LQKENI come from the germline V gene. This CDR3 is built from 15 residues. With 3 bases removed from V and 4 bases from J, the gap between germline ends came to 15 bases. The CDR3 reads CASSPGHASVETQYF. CDR3 in DNA: TGTGCCAGCTCACCGGGACACGCGAGTGTAGAGACCCAGTACTTC.

The DNA for the CDR3 is TGTGCCAGCAGTTCCGGGGGCAATCAGCCCCAGCATTTT. Its translation is CASSSGGNQPQHF. This chain joins TRBV25-1 and TRBJ1-5; D is undetermined. This CDR3 has 13 amino acids. Germline loops: CDR1 MGHDK, CDR2 SYGVNS. The V end was cut by 5 bases, the J end by 2 bases, with 7 bases between. Full variable domain (missing parts from reference TRBV25-1 and TRBJ1-5): EADIYQTPRYLVIGTGKKITLECSQTMGHDKMYWYQQDPGMELHLIHYSYGVNSTEKGDLSSESTVSRIRTEHFPLTLESARPSHTSQYLCASSSGGNQPQHFGDGTRLSIL.

The V gene is TRBV11-2, the J gene TRBJ2-7; D is possibly TRBD2 (5 bases). V dropped 1 base and J dropped 2 bases, with 12 bases sitting between them. Germline CDR1 and CDR2: SGHAT and FQNNGV. The CDR3 is 15 residues long. CDR3 region: CASSLVMASTYEQYF. In DNA form, the CDR3 reads TGTGCCAGCAGCTTAGTTATGGCTAGCACCTACGAGCAGTACTTC.

The genes are TRBV2 and TRBJ2-1; a possible D gene is TRBD2 (7 bases). CDR1 SNHLY and CDR2 FYNNEI come from the germline V gene. With 7 bases removed from V and 4 bases from J, the gap between germline ends came to 14 bases. CDR3 length: 14 residues. CDR3 in DNA: TGTGCCAGCAAAGGGGGGGGGCCTTACAATGAGCAGTTCTTC. It codes for CASKGGGPYNEQFF. The complete variable domain, with remaining parts taken from reference TRBV2 and TRBJ2-1, reads EPEVTQTPSHQVTQMGQEVILRCVPISNHLYFYWYRQILGQKVEFLVSFYNNEISEKSEIFDDQFSVERPDGSNFTLKIRSTKLEDSAMYFCASKGGGPYNEQFFGPGTRLTVL.

The chain employs TRBV7-2 and TRBJ2-7; possibly TRBD2 for D (6 bases). This CDR3 contains 18 residues. CDR1 is SGHTA, CDR2 FQGNSA, per germline. The V gene lost 0 bases and the J gene lost 5 bases, with 23 bases spanning the gap. CDR3 amino acids: CASSLAGLLLGGDDEQYF. The CDR3 DNA reads as TGTGCCAGCAGCTTAGCGGGACTTCTTTTAGGAGGGGACGACGAGCAGTACTTC.

The CDR3 spells CASGRPQAAYEQYF. In DNA form, the CDR3 reads TGTGCCAGCGGGAGGCCGCAGGCTGCCTACGAGCAGTACTTC. V and J are TRBV27 and TRBJ2-7; D is perhaps TRBD2 (6 bases). CDR3 size: 14 residues. Germline V gene lookup returns CDR1 MNHEY and CDR2 SMNVEV (reference sequence). V was pared by 8 bases and J by 2 bases, with 16 bases between.

The CDR3 bases are TGTGCCAGCAGCTGGGGGGTAGCGGGCAGAGATACGCAGTATTTT. As protein: CASSWGVAGRDTQYF. The chain carries TRBV7-9 and TRBJ2-3; TRBD2 matches at 7 bases. CDR3 size: 15 residues. Germline values: CDR1 SEHNR, CDR2 FQNEAQ (reference sequence). V lost 4 bases to trimming and J lost 5 bases; unmatched junction nucleotides: 9.